The source of this T cell receptor (beta chain) is a study of technical replicates of blood from a few donors (dated by TCRdb to 2017 to 2019). The method was the immunoSEQ multiplex PCR assay. This is the immuneACCESS table as TCRdb keeps it, with only in-frame sequences that have V and J called. A part of the clones is gone; compared with another copy, unresolved V genes explain less than half, and the rest is unexplained. The sample table shows 56,000 or so clones, and roughly 95% are seen once. About 3% of the sample comes from the top ten. This clone was detected only once. Its specific antigen is unknown. One base away there is no much larger clone; base qualities are not given. In the germline V gene, CDR1 corresponds to SGHTA and CDR2 to FQGNSA. Cut back by 4 bases and 3 bases, the V and J ends lie 17 bases apart. The CDR3 contains 16 residues, cysteine and phenylalanine counted. Just the 48-base CDR3 DNA is kept, in frame starting at base 1.

Sequencing input: PBMCs. The V and J segments used are TRBV7-2 and TRBJ2-3; possibly the D gene is TRBD2, per 6 matching bases. The sequence derives from a human donor in good health. Some clones in this sample may be carry-over from other donors' samples. The nucleotide sequence is TGTGCCAGCAGCTCCTGGGGGGTAGCGGTAACAGATACGCAGTATTTT. Translated, this is CASSSWGVAVTDTQYF.